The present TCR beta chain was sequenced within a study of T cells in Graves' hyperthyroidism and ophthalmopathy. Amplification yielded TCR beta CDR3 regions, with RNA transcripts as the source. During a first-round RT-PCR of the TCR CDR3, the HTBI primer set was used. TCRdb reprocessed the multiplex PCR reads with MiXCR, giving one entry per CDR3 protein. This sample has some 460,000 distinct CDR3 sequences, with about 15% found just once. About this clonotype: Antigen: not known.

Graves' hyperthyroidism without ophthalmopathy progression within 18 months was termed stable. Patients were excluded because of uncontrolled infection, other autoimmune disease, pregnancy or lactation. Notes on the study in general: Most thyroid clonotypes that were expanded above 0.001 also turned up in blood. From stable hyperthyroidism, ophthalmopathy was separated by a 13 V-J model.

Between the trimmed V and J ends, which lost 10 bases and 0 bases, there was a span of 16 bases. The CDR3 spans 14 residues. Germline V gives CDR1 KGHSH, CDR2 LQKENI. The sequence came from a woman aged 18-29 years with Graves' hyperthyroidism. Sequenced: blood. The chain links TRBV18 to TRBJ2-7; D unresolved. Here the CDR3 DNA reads TGTGCCACCGCAGGCTACCCCTTCTCCTACGAGCAGTACTTC. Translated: CATAGYPFSYEQYF.